This TCR beta chain is from a study of T cell responses to AZD1222 COVID-19 vaccine. The repertoire was sequenced with immunoSEQ multiplex PCR; TCRdb's copy has only in-frame clones and lacks some. The repertoire holds roughly 150,000 clones, roughly 88% seen once, with roughly 3.5% in the top ten. Germline V lookup: CDR1 SEHNR, CDR2 FQNEAQ (reference sequence). The V end was cut by 6 bases, the J end by 0 bases, with 17 bases between. CDR3 length: 17 residues. General observations from the study: At 160-218 and 743-854, vaccine-associated CD4 TCRs were dominant, and they spanned spike. It should be noted that donors were predominantly white British and more often female, and clonal diversity was possibly underestimated. Two doses of AZD1222 preceded a rise in Spike-specific TCR breadth and depth.

This clone was seen a handful of times. What it binds is unknown. The chain carries TRBV7-9 and TRBJ2-2; unclear D gene. This clonotype was obtained from an adult in good health. The sequenced sample was peripheral blood, obtained on day 0 of MenACWY control vaccination. The CDR3 loop is CASRIRAPTPNTGELFF. The CDR3 bases are TGTGCCAGCAGGATCCGGGCCCCAACCCCGAACACCGGGGAGCTGTTTTTT. Drawing the rest from reference TRBV7-9 and TRBJ2-2, the complete variable domain is DTGVSQNPRHKITKRGQNVTFRCDPISEHNRLYWYRQTLGQGPEFLTYFQNEAQLEKSRLLSDRFSAERPKGSFSTLEIQRTEQGDSAMYLCASRIRAPTPNTGELFFGEGSRLTVL.